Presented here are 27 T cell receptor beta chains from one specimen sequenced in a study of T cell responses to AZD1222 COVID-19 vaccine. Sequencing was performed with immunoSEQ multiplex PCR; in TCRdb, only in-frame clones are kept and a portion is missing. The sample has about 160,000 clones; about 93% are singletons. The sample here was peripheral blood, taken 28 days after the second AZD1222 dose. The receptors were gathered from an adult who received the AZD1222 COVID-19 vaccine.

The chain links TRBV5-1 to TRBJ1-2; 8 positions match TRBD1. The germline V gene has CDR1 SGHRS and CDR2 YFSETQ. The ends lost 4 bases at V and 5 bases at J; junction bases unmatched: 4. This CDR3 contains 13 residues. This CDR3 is CASSTGQEYGYTF. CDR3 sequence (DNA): TGCGCCAGCAGCACGGGACAGGAGTATGGCTACACCTTC.

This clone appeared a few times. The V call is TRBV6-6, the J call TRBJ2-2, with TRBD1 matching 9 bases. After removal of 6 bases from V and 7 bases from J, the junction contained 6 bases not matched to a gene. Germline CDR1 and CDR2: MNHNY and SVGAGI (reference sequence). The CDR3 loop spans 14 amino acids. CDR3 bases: TGTGCCAGCAGCCCGGGACAGGGCAGCGGGGAGCTGTTTTTT. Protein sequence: CASSPGQGSGELFF.

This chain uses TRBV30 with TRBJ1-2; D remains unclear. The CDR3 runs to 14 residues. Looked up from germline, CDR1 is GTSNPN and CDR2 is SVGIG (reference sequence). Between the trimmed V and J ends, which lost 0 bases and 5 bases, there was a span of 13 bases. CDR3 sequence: CAWSVPGLGYGYTF. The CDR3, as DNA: TGTGCCTGGAGTGTACCCGGTCTGGGGTATGGCTACACCTTC.

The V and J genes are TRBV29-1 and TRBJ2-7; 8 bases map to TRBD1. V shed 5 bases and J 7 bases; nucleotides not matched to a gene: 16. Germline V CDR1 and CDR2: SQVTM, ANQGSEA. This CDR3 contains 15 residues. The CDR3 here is CSVLGTGTGPTEQYF. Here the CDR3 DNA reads TGCAGCGTTTTAGGAACCGGGACAGGCCCTACGGAGCAGTACTTC.

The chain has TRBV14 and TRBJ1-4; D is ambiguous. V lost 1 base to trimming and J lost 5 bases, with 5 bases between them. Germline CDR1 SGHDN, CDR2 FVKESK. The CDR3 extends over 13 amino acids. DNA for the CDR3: TGTGCCAGCAGCCAAGTCGGGAATGAAAAACTGTTTTTT. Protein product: CASSQVGNEKLFF.

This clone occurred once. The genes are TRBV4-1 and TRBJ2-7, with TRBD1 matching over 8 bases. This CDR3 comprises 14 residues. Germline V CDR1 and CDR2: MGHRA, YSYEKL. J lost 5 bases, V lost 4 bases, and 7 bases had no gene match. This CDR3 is CASSPSRTGNEQYF. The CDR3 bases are TGCGCCAGCAGCCCCTCCCGGACAGGGAACGAGCAGTACTTC.

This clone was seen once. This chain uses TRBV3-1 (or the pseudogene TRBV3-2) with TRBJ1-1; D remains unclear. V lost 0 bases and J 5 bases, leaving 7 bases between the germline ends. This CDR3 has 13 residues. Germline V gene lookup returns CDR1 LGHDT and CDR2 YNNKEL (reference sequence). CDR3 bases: TGTGCCAGCAGCCAAGATATCGCGACTGAAGCTTTCTTT. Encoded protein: CASSQDIATEAFF.

For the CDR3, the DNA is TGTGCCAGCAGTCAAGGGCTCCTGGGCACCGGGGAGCTGTTTTTT. Its translation: CASSQGLLGTGELFF. The V and J genes are TRBV27 and TRBJ2-2; D ambiguous. The CDR3 has 15 amino acids. V was pared by 5 bases and J by 4 bases, with 14 bases between. Germline V gene lookup returns CDR1 MNHEY and CDR2 SMNVEV (reference sequence).

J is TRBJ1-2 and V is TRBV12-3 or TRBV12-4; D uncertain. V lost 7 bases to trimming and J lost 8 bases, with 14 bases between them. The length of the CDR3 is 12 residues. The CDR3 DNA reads TGTGCCAGCACCGGGGAGGGCAAGGGCTACACCTTC. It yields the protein CASTGEGKGYTF.

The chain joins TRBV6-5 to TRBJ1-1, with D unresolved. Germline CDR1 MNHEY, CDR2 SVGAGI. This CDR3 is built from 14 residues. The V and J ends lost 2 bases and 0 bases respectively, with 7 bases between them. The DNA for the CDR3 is TGTGCCAGCAGTTACAGGGTCATGAACACTGAAGCTTTCTTT. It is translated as CASSYRVMNTEAFF.

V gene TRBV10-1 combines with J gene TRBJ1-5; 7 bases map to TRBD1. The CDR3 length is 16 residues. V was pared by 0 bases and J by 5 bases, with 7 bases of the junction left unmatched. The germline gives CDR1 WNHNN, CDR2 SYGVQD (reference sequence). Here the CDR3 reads CASSESRGQKDQPQHF. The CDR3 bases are TGCGCCAGCAGTGAGTCTAGGGGACAGAAGGATCAGCCCCAGCATTTT.

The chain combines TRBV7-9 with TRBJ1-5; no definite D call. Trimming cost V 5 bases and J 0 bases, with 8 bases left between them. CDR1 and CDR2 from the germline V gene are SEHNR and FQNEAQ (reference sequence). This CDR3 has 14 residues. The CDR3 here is CASSTGISNQPQHF. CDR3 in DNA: TGTGCCAGCAGCACTGGCATTAGCAATCAGCCCCAGCATTTT.

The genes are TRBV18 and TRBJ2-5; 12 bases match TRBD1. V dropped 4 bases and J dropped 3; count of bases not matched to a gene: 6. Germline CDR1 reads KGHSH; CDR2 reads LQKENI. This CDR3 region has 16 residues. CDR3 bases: TGTGCCAGCTCACACCGGGACAGGGGGCTTGAAGAGACCCAGTACTTC. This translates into CASSHRDRGLEETQYF.

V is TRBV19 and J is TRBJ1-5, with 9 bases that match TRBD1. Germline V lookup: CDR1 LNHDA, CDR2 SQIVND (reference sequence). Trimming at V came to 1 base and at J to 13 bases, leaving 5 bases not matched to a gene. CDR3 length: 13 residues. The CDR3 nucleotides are TGTGCCAGTAGTATAGGAGGGGGGACAGGGCAGCATTTT. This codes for CASSIGGGTGQHF.

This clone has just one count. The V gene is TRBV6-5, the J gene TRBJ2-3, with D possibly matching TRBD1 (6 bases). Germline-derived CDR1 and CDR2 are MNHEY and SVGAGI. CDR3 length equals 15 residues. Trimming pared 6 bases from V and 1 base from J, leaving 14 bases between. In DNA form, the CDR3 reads TGTGCCAGCAGCGCAGGGGCCGGTGGCACAGATACGCAGTATTTT. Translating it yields CASSAGAGGTDTQYF.

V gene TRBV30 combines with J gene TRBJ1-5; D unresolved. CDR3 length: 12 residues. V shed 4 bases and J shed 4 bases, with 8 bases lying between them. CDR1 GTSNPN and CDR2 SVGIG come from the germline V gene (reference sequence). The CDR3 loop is CAWTWSNQPQHF. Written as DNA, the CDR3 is TGTGCCTGGACTTGGTCGAATCAGCCCCAGCATTTT.

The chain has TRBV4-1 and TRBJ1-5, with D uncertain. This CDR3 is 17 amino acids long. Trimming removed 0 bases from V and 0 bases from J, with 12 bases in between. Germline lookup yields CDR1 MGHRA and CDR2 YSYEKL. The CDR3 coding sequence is TGCGCCAGCAGCCAAGATAGGGCAGTTATTAGCAATCAGCCCCAGCATTTT. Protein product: CASSQDRAVISNQPQHF.

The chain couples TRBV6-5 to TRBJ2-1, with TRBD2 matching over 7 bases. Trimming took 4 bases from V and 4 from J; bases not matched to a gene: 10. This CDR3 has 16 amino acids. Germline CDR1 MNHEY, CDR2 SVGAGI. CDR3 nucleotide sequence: TGTGCCAGCAGTTTAGCGGAAATGGGGGGGTACAATGAGCAGTTCTTC. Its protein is CASSLAEMGGYNEQFF.

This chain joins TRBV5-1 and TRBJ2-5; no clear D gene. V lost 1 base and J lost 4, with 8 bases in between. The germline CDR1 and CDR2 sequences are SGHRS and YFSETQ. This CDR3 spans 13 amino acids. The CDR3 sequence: CASSLNTGETQYF. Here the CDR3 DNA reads TGCGCCAGCAGCTTGAACACTGGAGAGACCCAGTACTTC.

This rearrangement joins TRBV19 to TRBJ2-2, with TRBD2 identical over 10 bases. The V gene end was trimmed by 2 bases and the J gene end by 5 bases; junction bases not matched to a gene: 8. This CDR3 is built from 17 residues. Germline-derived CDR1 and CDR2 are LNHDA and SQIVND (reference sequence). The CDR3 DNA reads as TGTGCCAGTAGTATAATTGGACTAGCGGCAGGTACCGGGGAGCTGTTTTTT. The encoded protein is CASSIIGLAAGTGELFF. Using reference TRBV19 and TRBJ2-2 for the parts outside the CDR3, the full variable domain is DGGITQSPKYLFRKEGQNVTLSCEQNLNHDAMYWYRQDPGQGLRLIYYSQIVNDFQKGDIAEGYSVSREKKESFPLTVTSAQKNPTAFYLCASSIIGLAAGTGELFFGEGSRLTVL.

The CDR3 protein is CASSSESSYNSPLHF. Written as DNA, the CDR3 is TGTGCCAGCAGCTCAGAGAGCTCCTATAATTCACCCCTCCACTTT. The chain joins TRBV6-4 to TRBJ1-6, with no clear D. In germline, CDR1 is MRHNA, CDR2 SNTAGT. The CDR3 is 15 residues long. V gave up 6 bases and J gave up 0 bases, with 9 bases separating them.

The CDR3 sequence: CSVEGTTEAFF. The CDR3 DNA follows: TGCAGCGTTGAAGGAACCACTGAAGCTTTCTTT. The chain links TRBV29-1 to TRBJ1-1, with D uncertain. Deletions cut 1 base from V and 4 bases from J, with 4 bases between. Germline values: CDR1 SQVTM, CDR2 ANQGSEA. This CDR3 spans 11 amino acids.

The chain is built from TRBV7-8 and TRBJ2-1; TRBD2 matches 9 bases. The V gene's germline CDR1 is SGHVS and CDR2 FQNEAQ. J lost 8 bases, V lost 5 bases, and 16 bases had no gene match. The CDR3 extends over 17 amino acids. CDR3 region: CASSDKVSGRTPHEQFF. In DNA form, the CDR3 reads TGTGCCAGCAGCGATAAAGTTAGCGGGAGAACTCCACATGAGCAGTTCTTC.

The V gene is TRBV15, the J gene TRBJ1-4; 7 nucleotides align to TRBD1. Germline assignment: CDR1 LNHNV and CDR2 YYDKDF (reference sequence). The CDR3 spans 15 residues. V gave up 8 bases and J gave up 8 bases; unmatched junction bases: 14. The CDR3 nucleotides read TGTGCCACCGGGGGTGGAACAGGGGCGGCAGAAAAACTGTTTTTT. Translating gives CATGGGTGAAEKLFF.

CDR3 sequence (DNA): TGTGCCAGCAGTGAAGCGAGCGCTAACTATGGCTACACCTTC. It specifies CASSEASANYGYTF. The chain recombines TRBV6-1 with TRBJ1-2, with D uncertain. V was trimmed by 0 bases and J by 0 bases, leaving 5 bases between them. Germline assignment: CDR1 MNHNS and CDR2 SASEGT. The CDR3 runs 14 residues.

CDR3 bases: TGTGCCAGCAGTTTCGGGGTCTATGGCTACACCTTC. Translating it yields CASSFGVYGYTF. V gene TRBV12-3 or TRBV12-4 combines with J gene TRBJ1-2; the D is unclear. The germline V and J ends were trimmed by 3 bases and 4 bases, with 6 bases remaining between them. The CDR3 is made up of 12 amino acids.

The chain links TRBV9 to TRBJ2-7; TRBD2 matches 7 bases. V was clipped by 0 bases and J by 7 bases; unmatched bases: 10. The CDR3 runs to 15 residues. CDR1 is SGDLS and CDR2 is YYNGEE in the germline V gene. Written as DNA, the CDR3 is TGTGCCAGCAGCGTAGGAGTCGCGGGAGAAGGTGAGCAGTACTTC. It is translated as CASSVGVAGEGEQYF. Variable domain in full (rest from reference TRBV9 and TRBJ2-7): DSGVTQTPKHLITATGQRVTLRCSPRSGDLSVYWYQQSLDQGLQFLIQYYNGEERAKGNILERFSAQQFPDLHSELNLSSLELGDSALYFCASSVGVAGEGEQYFGPGTRLTVT.